The 2 T cell receptor beta chains below all came from one sample that was sequenced in a study of Graves' ophthalmopathy and Graves' hyperthyroidism. Researchers took RNA transcripts and amplified TCR beta CDR3 regions from them. The library came from an HTBI-primed first-round RT-PCR and a second-round multiplex PCR. TCRdb redid the calling of the multiplex PCR reads with MiXCR, one entry per CDR3 protein. The profile shows about 740,000 distinct CDR3 sequences, 40% of them singletons. Material for sequencing was peripheral blood. All receptors come from an adult man with Graves' ophthalmopathy.

This clonotype was counted ten times or more. J is TRBJ1-5 and V is TRBV15, with 8 bases that match TRBD1. The CDR3 is 18 residues long. V was clipped by 0 bases and J by 3 bases; unmatched bases: 10. CDR1 and CDR2 from the germline V gene are LNHNV and YYDKDF (reference sequence). CDR3 sequence: CATSRDIVDRVDNQPQHF. The CDR3 nucleotides read TGTGCCACCAGCAGAGATATAGTGGACAGGGTGGACAATCAGCCCCAGCATTTT.

This clonotype was counted ten times or more. The chain carries TRBV20-1 and TRBJ2-5, with TRBD1 identical over 7 bases. There are 14 residues in the CDR3. Germline loops: CDR1 DFQATT, CDR2 SNEGSKA (reference sequence). Germline trimming cut 2 bases from V and 5 bases from J; bases unmatched to any gene: 8. CDR3 loop: CSARPRQGRETQYF. As DNA, the CDR3 is TGCAGTGCTAGACCCAGACAGGGCCGGGAGACCCAGTACTTC.